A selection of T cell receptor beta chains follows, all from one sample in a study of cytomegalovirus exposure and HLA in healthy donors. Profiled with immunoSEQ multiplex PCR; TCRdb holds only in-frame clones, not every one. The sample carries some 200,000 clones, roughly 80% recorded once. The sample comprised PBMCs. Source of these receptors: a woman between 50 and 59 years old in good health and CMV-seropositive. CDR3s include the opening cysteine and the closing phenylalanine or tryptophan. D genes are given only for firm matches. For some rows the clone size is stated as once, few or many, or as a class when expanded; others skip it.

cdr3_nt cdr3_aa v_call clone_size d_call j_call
TGTGCCAGCAGCAGACTAGCGGGGGCCGGGGCAGGTACGCAGTATTTT CASSRLAGAGAGTQYF TRBV7-2 . TRBD2 TRBJ2-3
TGTGCCAGCAGCCAAGGTGCCTTAGCCAATGAGCAGTTCTTC CASSQGALANEQFF TRBV4-2 . . TRBJ2-1
TGTGCCAGCAGCCTCCGGGACACCTTCTACGAGCAGTACTTC CASSLRDTFYEQYF TRBV7-9 . . TRBJ2-7
TGTGCCAGCAGCACCGAACAGGGGGCCTTTGAAGCTTTCTTT CASSTEQGAFEAFF TRBV11-2 . TRBD1 TRBJ1-1
TGTGCCAGTAGTAGGACAGGGGTACAGTTGTCGACTGAAGCTTTCTTT CASSRTGVQLSTEAFF TRBV19 . TRBD1 TRBJ1-1
TGTGCCAGCAGGGAATCTCGGGGGGGCCAAGCCGAGCAGTACTTC CASRESRGGQAEQYF TRBV28 . TRBD2 TRBJ2-7
TGTGCCAGTAGTAGCAGGAACGAAGAGACCCAGTACTTC CASSSRNEETQYF TRBV19 . . TRBJ2-5
TGTGCCAGCAGCTTGGCGGGGGAATCTGGAAACACCATATATTTT CASSLAGESGNTIYF TRBV5-6 . . TRBJ1-3
TGTGCCAGCAGTTACTTACAGGGGGCGAGCAATCAGCCCCAGCATTTT CASSYLQGASNQPQHF TRBV6-6 . TRBD1 TRBJ1-5
TGTGCCAGCAGCTTCACCTACGAGCAGTACTTC CASSFTYEQYF TRBV7-9 . . TRBJ2-7
TGTGCCAGCAGCTTAAATCCTGGGGGGGCCGTAGATACGCAGTATTTT CASSLNPGGAVDTQYF TRBV7-3 once . TRBJ2-3
TGTGCCAGCAGCGGAGACGTGGAGACCCAGTACTTC CASSGDVETQYF TRBV7-9 . . TRBJ2-5
TGTGCCAGCAATACCGGACTAGCGGTTTCCAATGAGCAGTTCTTC CASNTGLAVSNEQFF TRBV6-5 . TRBD2 TRBJ2-1
TGTGCCAGCAGCTTACACAGGGGCCGTAGCACAGATACGCAGTATTTT CASSLHRGRSTDTQYF TRBV7-2 . TRBD1 TRBJ2-3
TGTGCCAGCAGCGTAGGACAGCTCCATATGAACACTGAAGCTTTCTTT CASSVGQLHMNTEAFF TRBV5-5 . . TRBJ1-1
TGTGCCAGCAGCTTGGTGGGACAGCAAGAGACCCAGTACTTC CASSLVGQQETQYF TRBV5-5 . TRBD1 TRBJ2-5
TGTGCCTGGGGAGGACCGGGACAGGGAAATGAGCAGTTCTTC CAWGGPGQGNEQFF TRBV30 . TRBD1 TRBJ2-1
TGTGCCATCAGTGCCCTTAGCGGGGGGGCAGGGACCGGGGAGCTGTTTTTT CAISALSGGAGTGELFF TRBV10-3 . TRBD2 TRBJ2-2
TGTGCCAGCAGTTACACCCAGGGTGGCTACACCTTC CASSYTQGGYTF TRBV6-6 once . TRBJ1-2
TGTGCCAGCAGTTACTCGAGAGGACAAAGCTATGGCTACACCTTC CASSYSRGQSYGYTF TRBV6-5 . . TRBJ1-2
TGCACCAGCAGCCAAGGGCTCCACAAGTCGGGGGTCCCGAGCTCCTACGAGCAGTACTTC CTSSQGLHKSGVPSSYEQYF TRBV1 . . TRBJ2-7
TGTGCCAGCAGCCAACATCGGGACAGGTCGAACACCGGGGAGCTGTTTTTT CASSQHRDRSNTGELFF TRBV4-2 . TRBD1 TRBJ2-2
TGTGCCAGCAGCTCCCCCGGCACCGGGGAGCTGTTTTTT CASSSPGTGELFF TRBV5-4 . . TRBJ2-2
TGTGCCAGTAGTAACCCGGCGCCAGGGGGGAATGAAAAACTGTTTTTT CASSNPAPGGNEKLFF TRBV19 . TRBD1 TRBJ1-4
TGCGCCAGCACCCACAGGGGGCGATCTACTGAAGCTTTCTTT CASTHRGRSTEAFF TRBV10-2 . TRBD1 TRBJ1-1
TGTGCCACCCTTGTAGGGGGTAATTCACCCCTCCACTTT CATLVGGNSPLHF TRBV6-5 . . TRBJ1-6
TGTGCCAGCAGCTTCCAGACAGGGGGTGGCTACGAGCAGTACTTC CASSFQTGGGYEQYF TRBV7-3 . TRBD1 TRBJ2-7
TGCGCCAGCAGACAGGGCACCGGGGAGCTGTTTTTT CASRQGTGELFF TRBV5-1 . . TRBJ2-2
TGTGCCAGCAGCATCGTACAGGGTTCCTACGAGCAGTACTTC CASSIVQGSYEQYF TRBV27 once . TRBJ2-7
TGTGCCTGGAGCGGGGACACCGGGGCCTACGAGCAGTACTTC CAWSGDTGAYEQYF TRBV30 . . TRBJ2-7
TGTGCCAGCAGCTTACTGGGACTAGCGGGGGTGGAGACCCAGTACTTC CASSLLGLAGVETQYF TRBV7-2 . TRBD2 TRBJ2-5
TGTGCCAGCAGTTTTTCGGCGGGACTAGCGCTTGAGCAGTTCTTC CASSFSAGLALEQFF TRBV27 . TRBD2 TRBJ2-1
TGCGCCAGCAGCCTACAGGGCCACGACTACGAGCAGTACTTC CASSLQGHDYEQYF TRBV10-2 . . TRBJ2-7
TGTGCCACCAGCCTGGACAAGTCCTACGAGCAGTACTTC CATSLDKSYEQYF TRBV15 . . TRBJ2-7
TGCGCCAGCAGCCAAGGTGCGGGGCGGGTCTACTCAGCTAACTATGGCTACACCTTC CASSQGAGRVYSANYGYTF TRBV4-1 few . TRBJ1-2
TGCGCCAGCAGTCGAGCGGGGGGCGGAGAGACCCAGTACTTC CASSRAGGGETQYF TRBV5-1 . TRBD2 TRBJ2-5
TGTGCCAGCAGTTACGGACAGGGATGGGGCACTGAAGCTTTCTTT CASSYGQGWGTEAFF TRBV6-5 . TRBD1 TRBJ1-1
TGTGCCAGCAGTACCGGACAGGCTCGATATTCACCCCTCCACTTT CASSTGQARYSPLHF TRBV28 few TRBD1 TRBJ1-6
TGCGCCAGCAGCCAAGATTTCGCGGGGTTGGGATACGAGCAGTACTTC CASSQDFAGLGYEQYF TRBV4-3 . . TRBJ2-7
TGTGCCAGCAGCCAAGAATGGAGGCCCGACGGCACAGATACGCAGTATTTT CASSQEWRPDGTDTQYF TRBV4-2 . . TRBJ2-3
TGTGCCAGCAGCGTAGGGGGGGGGCCCTACAATGAGCAGTTCTTC CASSVGGGPYNEQFF TRBV9 few . TRBJ2-1
TGCAGCGTAAGAGGACAGATCGGCGACGAGCAGTACTTC CSVRGQIGDEQYF TRBV29-1 . . TRBJ2-7
TGTGCCAGCAGCGCCGGGACTAGCGGGGGAGTGTACCAAGAGACCCAGTACTTC CASSAGTSGGVYQETQYF TRBV9 . TRBD2 TRBJ2-5
TGTGCCAGCAGCGATAGCGGGGGGGTGCAAGAGACCCAGTACTTC CASSDSGGVQETQYF TRBV11-1 . TRBD2 TRBJ2-5
TGTGCCAGCAGGACAGGGGTCGGGGAGCTGTTTTTT CASRTGVGELFF TRBV6-1 few TRBD1 TRBJ2-2
TGTGCCAGCAGTTTCCTGATCACTGAAGCTTTTTTT CASSFLITEAFF TRBV28 . . TRBJ1-1
TGCGCCAGCAGCCAAGAAACTTGGGAGACCCAGTACTTC CASSQETWETQYF TRBV4-3 . . TRBJ2-5
TGTGCCAGTAGGCCGAATAGGGGTAGCAATCAGCCCCAGCATTTT CASRPNRGSNQPQHF TRBV19 . . TRBJ1-5
TGTGCCAGCAGTTCGCGGGGCCCCAGTTTCGAGCAGTACTTC CASSSRGPSFEQYF TRBV27 . . TRBJ2-7
TGCGCCAGCAGCCAAGAAGAGCGGGGGGGCTCAGATACGCAGTATTTT CASSQEERGGSDTQYF TRBV4-1 . TRBD2 TRBJ2-3
TGTGCCAGCTCACCGCGAACAGGGGGGACAGATACGCAGTATTTT CASSPRTGGTDTQYF TRBV18 . TRBD1 TRBJ2-3
TGTGCCAGCTCACCTGGGGGACAGGGGATAGCCAACATTCAGTACTTC CASSPGGQGIANIQYF TRBV18 . TRBD1 TRBJ2-4
TGTGCCAGCAGTTACTCGCCAGGGGGGCCTTACAATGAGCAGTTCTTC CASSYSPGGPYNEQFF TRBV6-5 . . TRBJ2-1
TGTGCCAGCAGTGATCAGGACACTAGCACAGATACGCAGTATTTT CASSDQDTSTDTQYF TRBV2 . . TRBJ2-3
TGCGCCAGCAGCCAAGATACAAACAGACAAGAGACCCAGTACTTC CASSQDTNRQETQYF TRBV4-1 . . TRBJ2-5
TGTGCCACCAGCAGAGGCGGGGGCGCATTGGATACGCAGTATTTT CATSRGGGALDTQYF TRBV15 . . TRBJ2-3
TGTGCCAGCAAAATCGGGGCAGGGGACAGGAGGGAGCAGTACTTC CASKIGAGDRREQYF TRBV6-5 . TRBD1 TRBJ2-7